The clone carrying this TCR beta chain was recorded only once. This entry belongs to a study of blood T cells in healthy people across ages. Per sample, no less than 5 micrograms of total RNA were extracted. Germline V gene data show CDR1 as MDHEN and CDR2 as SYDVKM. Trimming pared 6 bases from V and 2 bases from J, leaving 13 bases between. The CDR3 runs 14 residues. PCR was performed a second time for roughly 7 to 11 cycles using a sample-barcoded 5' primer and a J-beta primer mix. Each of the samples gave a minimum of 3 million paired-end reads that contained CDR3. Using its own MiXCR run on the 5' RACE reads, TCRdb lists one record per CDR3 protein. Of about a million distinct CDR3 sequences in the sample, roughly half were seen once.

The V call is TRBV28, the J call TRBJ2-5; no firm D call. The specimen sequenced was blood. This clonotype was sampled from a woman in her sixties in good health. CDR3: CASSSQKRQETQYF. CDR3 coding DNA: TGTGCCAGCAGCTCACAGAAACGGCAAGAGACCCAGTACTTC.